This TCR beta chain derives from a study of CD8+CD57+ T cells in acquired aplastic anemia. Study-wide context: Quantities of DNA derived from sorted CD4+ and CD8+ cells averaged roughly 3 ug.

Patients included in sequencing had previously demonstrated CD8+CD57+ cell expansion by flow cytometry. Severe acquired aplastic anemia was present in every patient. Broader study findings: Comparison of patients with controls identified around 28 shared CD8+ CDR3 sequences.

Worth noting for this clonotype: Its matching antigen is unknown.

The germline gives CDR1 DFQATT, CDR2 SNEGSKA (reference sequence). The CDR3 is 15 residues long. The V segment lost 6 bases and the J segment 2 bases; nucleotides outside the gene matches: 5. Researchers used genomic DNA as the template to profile TCR beta VDJ and CDR3. TCRdb used MiXCR to reprocess the reads, holding one entry per CDR3 protein. The table records hundreds of thousands of distinct CDR3 sequences, around 30% of them present only once. The receptor was derived from a human donor with aplastic anemia. This chain connects TRBV20-1 to TRBJ2-3; 13 bases line up with TRBD2. Source material: sorted CD4+, CD8+, or CD8+CD57+ T cells (not recorded which) from PBMCs. CDR3: CSADGTSGITDTQYF. Written as DNA, the CDR3 is TGCAGTGCCGACGGGACTAGCGGGATCACAGATACGCAGTATTTT.